This T cell receptor beta chain was identified in a study of cytomegalovirus exposure and HLA in healthy donors. Here immunoSEQ multiplex PCR was the method, and the copy in TCRdb shows in-frame clones only, minus some. Of some 210,000 clones listed, 80% to 90% are singletons. V lost 5 bases and J lost 8, with 9 bases in between. Per germline, CDR1 MNHEY and CDR2 SMNVEV (reference sequence). The CDR3 is 12 residues long. As to this clone: As yet, its antigen is unknown.

Study-level results: Cytomegalovirus-associated TCR beta chains were listed, numbering under 200.

Input material: PBMCs. This TCR was recovered from a woman aged 18-29 years in good health and CMV-seropositive. V gene TRBV27 combines with J gene TRBJ2-2; the D is unclear. The chain's CDR3 is CASSPFRGELFF. DNA of the CDR3: TGTGCCAGCAGTCCCTTCAGGGGGGAGCTGTTTTTT.